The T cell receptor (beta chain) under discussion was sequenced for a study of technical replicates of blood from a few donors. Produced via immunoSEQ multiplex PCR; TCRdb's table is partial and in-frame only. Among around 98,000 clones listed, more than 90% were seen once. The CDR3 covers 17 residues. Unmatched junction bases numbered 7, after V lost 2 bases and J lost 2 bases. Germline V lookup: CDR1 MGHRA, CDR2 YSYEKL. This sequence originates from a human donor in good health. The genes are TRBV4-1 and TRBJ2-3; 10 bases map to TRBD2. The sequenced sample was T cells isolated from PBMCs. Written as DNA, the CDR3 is TGCGCCAGCAGCCAACGAATAGCGGGGGGAAACACAGATACGCAGTATTTT. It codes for CASSQRIAGGNTDTQYF.